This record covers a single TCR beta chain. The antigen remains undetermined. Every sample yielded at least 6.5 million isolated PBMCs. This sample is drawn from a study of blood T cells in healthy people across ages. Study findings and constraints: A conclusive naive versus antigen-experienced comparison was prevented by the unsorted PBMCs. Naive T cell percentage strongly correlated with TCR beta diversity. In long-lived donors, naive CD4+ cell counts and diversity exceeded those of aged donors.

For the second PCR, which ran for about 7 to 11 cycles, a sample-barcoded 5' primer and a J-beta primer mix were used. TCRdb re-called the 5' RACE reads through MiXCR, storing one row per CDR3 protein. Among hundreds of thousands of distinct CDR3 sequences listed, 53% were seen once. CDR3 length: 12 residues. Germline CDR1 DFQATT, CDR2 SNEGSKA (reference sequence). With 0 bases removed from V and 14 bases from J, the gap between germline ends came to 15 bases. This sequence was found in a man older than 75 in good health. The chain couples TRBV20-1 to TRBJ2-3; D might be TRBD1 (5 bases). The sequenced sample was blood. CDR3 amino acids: CSARDRERYAYF. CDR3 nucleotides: TGCAGTGCTAGAGACAGGGAAAGATACGCGTATTTT.